Following are 27 T cell receptor beta chains from one sample sequenced in a study of T cell responses to AZD1222 COVID-19 vaccine. Assay: immunoSEQ multiplex PCR; the TCRdb copy retains only in-frame clones and omits some. The sample gives about 68,000 clones, around four fifths of which show up once; about 12% is in the top ten. This material consisted of peripheral blood, taken on day 0 of AZD1222 vaccination. Every receptor here comes from an adult in good health.

V is TRBV19 and J is TRBJ1-2; D is ambiguous. This CDR3 is built from 14 residues. The V and J ends lost 7 bases and 4 bases respectively, with 16 bases between them. Germline CDR1 and CDR2: LNHDA and SQIVND (reference sequence). Here the CDR3 reads CASNRERESYGYTF. The CDR3 nucleotides are TGTGCCAGTAACCGCGAAAGGGAAAGCTATGGCTACACCTTC.

The rearrangement uses TRBV6-4 and TRBJ1-2; D may be TRBD1 (6 bases). V was pared by 4 bases and J by 7 bases, with 16 bases between. The germline V gene has CDR1 MRHNA and CDR2 SNTAGT. The CDR3 spans 14 residues. The CDR3 region has the DNA TGTGCCAGCAGTGCGGACTCGGGGGCGCCTGGCTACACCTTC. Amino acids: CASSADSGAPGYTF.

The rearrangement links TRBV6-5 to TRBJ2-7; unclear D gene. The CDR3 loop spans 11 amino acids. V was pared by 0 bases and J by 5 bases, with 2 bases between. Germline V lookup: CDR1 MNHEY, CDR2 SVGAGI. The CDR3 protein is CASSYSNEQYF. For the CDR3, the DNA is TGTGCCAGCAGTTACTCGAACGAGCAGTACTTC.

This chain links TRBV5-6 with TRBJ2-7; 11 positions match TRBD1. This CDR3 has 15 residues. Germline assignment: CDR1 SGHDT and CDR2 YYEEEE. After removal of 4 bases from V and 2 bases from J, the junction contained 5 bases not matched to a gene. The CDR3 region has the DNA TGTGCCAGCAGCCCGAGGGACAGGGGGACCTACGAGCAGTACTTC. It codes for CASSPRDRGTYEQYF.

This sequence joins TRBV6-5 and TRBJ1-4, with TRBD1 matching 9 bases. The junction had 1 base not matched to a gene; V was cut back by 6 bases and J by 5 bases. Germline assignment: CDR1 MNHEY and CDR2 SVGAGI. CDR3 length: 13 amino acids. In nucleotides, the CDR3 is TGTGCCAGCAGGGACAGGGGAAATGAAAAACTGTTTTTT. Amino acids: CASRDRGNEKLFF.

The chain has TRBV5-8 and TRBJ1-4; a weak D match, TRBD1 (5 bases). Trimming stripped 6 bases from V and 5 bases from J, with 23 bases between. Germline V lookup: CDR1 SGHTS, CDR2 YDEGEE. The CDR3 has 17 residues. This CDR3 reads CASTVDLRQRINEKLFF. CDR3 in DNA: TGTGCCAGCACCGTAGATCTTAGACAGCGAATAAATGAAAAACTGTTTTTT.

The chain carries TRBV3-1 (or the pseudogene TRBV3-2) and TRBJ2-5; tentative D call: TRBD2 (6 bases). CDR1 and CDR2 from the germline V gene are LGHDT and YNNKEL (reference sequence). Trimming shortened V by 2 bases and J by 1 base, and 8 bases separated the two germline ends. The CDR3 runs 14 residues. The CDR3 DNA reads TGTGCCAGCAGCCAATTGGGGGGCCAAGAGACCCAGTACTTC. Translation: CASSQLGGQETQYF.

The genes are TRBV5-4 and TRBJ2-3; 8 bases line up with TRBD1. J was trimmed by 2 bases and V by 7 bases; bases with no gene match: 6. CDR3 length: 14 amino acids. CDR1 is SGHNT, CDR2 YYREEE, per germline (reference sequence). The CDR3: CASQPGQDTDTQYF. DNA of the CDR3: TGTGCCAGCCAGCCGGGACAGGACACAGATACGCAGTATTTT.

The CDR3 sequence is CASSQDQEGVQPQHF. The CDR3, as DNA: TGCGCCAGCAGCCAAGATCAAGAGGGGGTCCAGCCCCAGCATTTT. This chain uses TRBV4-1 with TRBJ1-5; a weak D match, TRBD1 (6 bases). CDR3 length: 15 residues. Trimming cost V 0 bases and J 7 bases, with 13 bases left between them. The germline V gene encodes CDR1 MGHRA and CDR2 YSYEKL.

CDR3 in DNA: TGTGCCACCAGTGATTTGCATTCGGCGGGGGTATACAATGAGCAGTTCTTC. This translates into CATSDLHSAGVYNEQFF. The V and J genes are TRBV24-1 and TRBJ2-1, with 7 bases fitting TRBD2. The germline gives CDR1 KGHDR, CDR2 SFDVKD. The trim removed 0 bases at V and 4 bases at J, leaving 8 bases unmatched. CDR3 length: 17 residues.

V usage is TRBV19 and J usage is TRBJ1-1; no definite D call. CDR1 LNHDA and CDR2 SQIVND come from the germline V gene (reference sequence). With 1 base removed from V and 7 bases from J, the gap between germline ends came to 10 bases. The CDR3 length is 13 residues. CDR3 bases: TGTGCCAGTAGTATAGGCGATTTGGGTGAAGCTTTCTTT. Translating it yields CASSIGDLGEAFF. The full variable domain, with the rest looked up from reference TRBV19 and TRBJ1-1, is DGGITQSPKYLFRKEGQNVTLSCEQNLNHDAMYWYRQDPGQGLRLIYYSQIVNDFQKGDIAEGYSVSREKKESFPLTVTSAQKNPTAFYLCASSIGDLGEAFFGQGTRLTVV.

This chain's CDR3 is CASSPGSDYEQYF. The CDR3 bases are TGTGCCAGCAGCCCAGGGTCCGACTACGAGCAGTACTTC. V and J are TRBV5-4 and TRBJ2-7; TRBD1 is a possible D gene (5 bases). V lost 4 bases to trimming and J lost 3 bases, with 11 bases between them. CDR1 is SGHNT, CDR2 YYREEE, per germline (reference sequence). The CDR3 contains 13 residues.

This CDR3 reads CASSVGGGSTEAFF. The CDR3, as DNA: TGTGCCAGCAGCGTAGGTGGAGGGAGCACTGAAGCTTTCTTT. The chain couples TRBV9 to TRBJ1-1; D not certain. The germline gives CDR1 SGDLS, CDR2 YYNGEE. The CDR3 spans 14 residues. V was trimmed by 0 bases and J by 4 bases, leaving 10 bases between them.

In DNA form, the CDR3 reads TGTGCCTGGAGCCCTGCTAGCGGGGGGGCAAATGAGCAGTTCTTC. Protein sequence: CAWSPASGGANEQFF. This sequence joins TRBV30 and TRBJ2-1; TRBD2 matches at 12 bases. Germline CDR1 GTSNPN, CDR2 SVGIG (reference sequence). The CDR3 runs to 15 residues. V shed 3 bases and J 7 bases; nucleotides not matched to a gene: 7.

V usage is TRBV5-4 and J usage is TRBJ1-2, with 7 bases fitting TRBD1. Looked up from germline, CDR1 is SGHNT and CDR2 is YYREEE (reference sequence). The CDR3 is made up of 13 amino acids. After removal of 5 bases from V and 7 bases from J, the junction contained 8 bases not matched to a gene. CDR3 in amino acids: CASRLGTDGGYTF. The CDR3 DNA reads TGTGCCAGCAGGTTAGGGACAGACGGTGGCTACACCTTC.

The chain is built from TRBV30 and TRBJ2-7; the D is unclear. The CDR3 is made up of 16 amino acids. Germline V gene sequence: CDR1 GTSNPN, CDR2 SVGIG (reference sequence). Trimming cost V 1 base and J 5 bases, with 21 bases left between them. The CDR3 DNA reads TGTGCCTGGAGTGGAGAGTCCCGGACCCTACGGAACGAGCAGTACTTC. This codes for CAWSGESRTLRNEQYF.

This chain links TRBV6-5 with TRBJ2-7; TRBD1 matches 11 bases. V lost 5 bases and J lost 2; bases outside the gene matches: 2. The CDR3 is 14 residues long. CDR1 MNHEY and CDR2 SVGAGI come from the germline V gene. CDR3 in amino acids: CASSPGQGAYEQYF. CDR3 bases: TGTGCCAGCAGTCCGGGACAGGGGGCCTACGAGCAGTACTTC.

This chain uses TRBV12-5 with TRBJ2-2, with D possibly being TRBD1 (6 bases). The CDR3 length is 15 residues. In germline, CDR1 is LGHNT, CDR2 FRNRAP. Trimming removed 5 bases at V and 3 bases at J, with 13 bases between. The CDR3 bases are TGTGCTAGTGGTACAGGGTCCGGAGACACCGGGGAGCTGTTTTTT. It encodes CASGTGSGDTGELFF.

This rearrangement joins TRBV7-8 to TRBJ1-1; D is perhaps TRBD1 (5 bases). Germline V lookup: CDR1 SGHVS, CDR2 FQNEAQ. Trimming pared 5 bases from V and 3 bases from J, leaving 13 bases between. The CDR3 is 14 residues long. Here the CDR3 DNA reads TGTGCCAGCAGCCCGGACACTTCATACACTGAAGCTTTCTTT. Translating gives CASSPDTSYTEAFF.

The V call is TRBV2, the J call TRBJ1-2; no clear D gene. The CDR3 is made up of 12 amino acids. Trimming cost V 3 bases and J 7 bases, with 9 bases left between them. Germline-derived CDR1 and CDR2 are SNHLY and FYNNEI. CDR3 DNA sequence: TGTGCCAGCAGTGACGAGTATAGTGGCTACACCTTC. This gives the protein CASSDEYSGYTF.

The chain joins TRBV29-1 to TRBJ2-7; D is possibly TRBD1 (6 bases). Germline V gene data show CDR1 as SQVTM and CDR2 as ANQGSEA. V was cut by 6 bases and J by 1 base, with 19 bases left in between. This CDR3 spans 15 amino acids. In nucleotides, the CDR3 is TGCAGCGTCACCGACCCTACAGGGTTATCCTACGAGCAGTACTTC. It specifies CSVTDPTGLSYEQYF.

This clone came up a few times. This chain uses TRBV9 with TRBJ2-1; possibly TRBD2 for D (5 bases). CDR1 and CDR2 (germline): SGDLS, YYNGEE. V shed 4 bases and J shed 0 bases, with 11 bases lying between them. This CDR3 has 15 amino acids. As DNA, the CDR3 is TGTGCCAGCAGCCCGGACTGGCCCTCCTACAATGAGCAGTTCTTC. Translated, it gives CASSPDWPSYNEQFF.

V and J are TRBV24-1 and TRBJ2-3, with D possibly TRBD1 on 5 matching bases. This CDR3 has 13 amino acids. V dropped 9 bases and J dropped 4 bases, with 13 bases sitting between them. Germline V gene lookup returns CDR1 KGHDR and CDR2 SFDVKD. CDR3 in DNA: TGTGCCACCGCTCACCTAGGGGCAGATACGCAGTATTTT. Amino acid sequence: CATAHLGADTQYF.

The chain recombines TRBV7-9 with TRBJ2-1; 11 bases agree with TRBD2. This CDR3 has 19 residues. The junction had 16 bases not matched to a gene; V was cut back by 2 bases and J by 7 bases. The germline CDR1 and CDR2 sequences are SEHNR and FQNEAQ (reference sequence). The CDR3 spells CASSLRLSSGGTDTNEQFF. For the CDR3, the DNA is TGTGCCAGCAGCTTAAGGTTGTCTAGCGGGGGGACGGACACAAATGAGCAGTTCTTC.

This clone was detected once. The chain is built from TRBV5-1 and TRBJ2-3; 7 nucleotides match TRBD2. The CDR3 sequence is 15 residues long. Per germline, CDR1 SGHRS and CDR2 YFSETQ. J gave up 0 bases and V 0 bases, and 1 base lay outside the gene matches. In nucleotides, the CDR3 is TGCGCCAGCAGCTTGGGGGACTACAGCACAGATACGCAGTATTTT. Encoded protein: CASSLGDYSTDTQYF.

The rearrangement uses TRBV4-3 and TRBJ2-5; D possibly corresponds to TRBD2 (5 bases). Per the germline V gene, CDR1 is LGHNA and CDR2 is YSLEER. V shed 2 bases and J shed 2 bases, with 6 bases lying between them. This CDR3 is 13 amino acids long. The CDR3 DNA follows: TGCGCCAGCAGCCAAAGGAGGCAAGAGACCCAGTACTTC. Translation gives CASSQRRQETQYF.

This clone is a singleton in its sample. The chain couples TRBV9 to TRBJ1-6, with D possibly TRBD1 on 6 matching bases. V was clipped by 4 bases and J by 9 bases, with 17 bases between them. The germline gives CDR1 SGDLS, CDR2 YYNGEE. The CDR3 runs to 15 residues. The CDR3 protein is CASSRGGRNGSPLHF. CDR3 nucleotide sequence: TGTGCCAGCAGCCGCGGGGGGCGGAACGGTTCACCCCTCCACTTT.